This T cell receptor beta chain was found in a study of T cell changes during pregnancy in multiple sclerosis. Germline CDR1 reads MNHEY; CDR2 reads SMNVEV (reference sequence). Trimming took 0 bases from V and 1 from J; bases not matched to a gene: 5. The CDR3 length is 18 residues. Generated by immunoSEQ multiplex PCR, the TCRdb table keeps only in-frame clones and is missing some. Found here are roughly 76,000 clones, 90% to 95% of them singletons; the top ten hold approximately 0.47%. The chain uses TRBV27 and TRBJ2-2; 10 bases match TRBD2. The sequenced sample was CD4+ T cells from peripheral blood mononuclear cells, obtained in the second trimester of pregnancy. This clonotype was sampled from a female donor with multiple sclerosis, enrolled in a pregnancy study. CDR3 amino acids: CASSLSTRLAGNTGELFF. For the CDR3, the DNA is TGTGCCAGCAGTTTATCGACCCGACTAGCGGGGAACACCGGGGAGCTGTTTTTT.